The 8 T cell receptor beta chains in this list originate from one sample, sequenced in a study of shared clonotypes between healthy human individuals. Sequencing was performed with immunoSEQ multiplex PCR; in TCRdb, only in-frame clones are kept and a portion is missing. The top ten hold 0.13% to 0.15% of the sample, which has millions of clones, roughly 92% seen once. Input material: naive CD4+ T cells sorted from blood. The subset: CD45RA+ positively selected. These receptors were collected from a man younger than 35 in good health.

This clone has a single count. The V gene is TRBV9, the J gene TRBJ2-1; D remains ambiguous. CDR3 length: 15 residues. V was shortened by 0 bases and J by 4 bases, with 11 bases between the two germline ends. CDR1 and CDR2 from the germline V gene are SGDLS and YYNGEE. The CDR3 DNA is TGTGCCAGCAGCGTAGAAACAGTCGCGTACAATGAGCAGTTCTTC. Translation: CASSVETVAYNEQFF.

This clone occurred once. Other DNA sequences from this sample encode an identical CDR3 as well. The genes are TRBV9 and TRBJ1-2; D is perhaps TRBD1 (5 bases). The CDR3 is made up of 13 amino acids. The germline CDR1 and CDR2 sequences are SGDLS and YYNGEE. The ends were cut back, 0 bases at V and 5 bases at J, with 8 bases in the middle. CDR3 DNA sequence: TGTGCCAGCAGCGTAGGACAGACATATGGCTACACCTTC. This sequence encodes CASSVGQTYGYTF.

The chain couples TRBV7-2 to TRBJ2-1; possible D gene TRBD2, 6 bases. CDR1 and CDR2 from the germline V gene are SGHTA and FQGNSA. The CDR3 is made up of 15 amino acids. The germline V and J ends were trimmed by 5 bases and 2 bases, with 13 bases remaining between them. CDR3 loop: CASSVDWGAYNEQFF. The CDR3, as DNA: TGTGCCAGCAGCGTAGACTGGGGGGCCTACAATGAGCAGTTCTTC.

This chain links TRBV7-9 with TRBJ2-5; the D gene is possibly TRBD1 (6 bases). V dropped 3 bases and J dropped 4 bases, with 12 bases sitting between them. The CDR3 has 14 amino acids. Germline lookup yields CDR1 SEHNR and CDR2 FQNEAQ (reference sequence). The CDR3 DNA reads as TGTGCCAGCAGCTTGTACAGGGATGTAGAGACCCAGTACTTC. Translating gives CASSLYRDVETQYF.

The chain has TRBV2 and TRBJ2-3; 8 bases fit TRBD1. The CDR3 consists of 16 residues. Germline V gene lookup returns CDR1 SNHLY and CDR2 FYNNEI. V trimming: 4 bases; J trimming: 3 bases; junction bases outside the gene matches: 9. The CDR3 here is CASSVDRDPKTDTQYF. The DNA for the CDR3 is TGTGCCAGCAGTGTGGACAGGGATCCGAAGACAGATACGCAGTATTTT.

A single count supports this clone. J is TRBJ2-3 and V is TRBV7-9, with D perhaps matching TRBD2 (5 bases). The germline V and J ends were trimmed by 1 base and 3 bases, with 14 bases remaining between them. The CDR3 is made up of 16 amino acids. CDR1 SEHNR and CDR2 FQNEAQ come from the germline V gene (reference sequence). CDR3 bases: TGTGCCAGCAGCTTAGACGTAGCGAGAGCTACAGATACGCAGTATTTT. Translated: CASSLDVARATDTQYF. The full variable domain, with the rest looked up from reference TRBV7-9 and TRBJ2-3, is DTGVSQNPRHKITKRGQNVTFRCDPISEHNRLYWYRQTLGQGPEFLTYFQNEAQLEKSRLLSDRFSAERPKGSFSTLEIQRTEQGDSAMYLCASSLDVARATDTQYFGPGTRLTVL.

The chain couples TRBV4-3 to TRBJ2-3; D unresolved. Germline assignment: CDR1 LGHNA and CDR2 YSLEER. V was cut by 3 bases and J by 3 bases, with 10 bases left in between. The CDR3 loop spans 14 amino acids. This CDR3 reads CASSQGLITDTQYF. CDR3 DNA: TGCGCCAGCAGCCAGGGCCTAATAACAGATACGCAGTATTTT.

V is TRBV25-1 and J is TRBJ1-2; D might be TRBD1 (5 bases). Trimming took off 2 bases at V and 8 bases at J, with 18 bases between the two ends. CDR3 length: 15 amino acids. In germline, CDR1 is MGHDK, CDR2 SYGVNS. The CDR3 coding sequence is TGTGCCAGCAGTGAAAGGGGTGAGGGGATGTACGGCTACACCTTC. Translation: CASSERGEGMYGYTF.